Here is one T cell receptor beta chain with its context. Its antigen remains unknown. Germline assignment: CDR1 SGHDT and CDR2 YYEEEE. V lost 1 base, J lost 4 bases, and 12 bases stayed unmatched. CDR3 length: 17 residues. This specimen belongs to a study of T-cell memory formation after mild COVID-19. Constant-segment primers and 5'RACE yielded cDNA libraries for TCR alpha and TCR beta, each carrying sample barcodes and UMIs. TCRdb used MiXCR to reprocess the 5' RACE reads, holding one entry per CDR3 protein. The sample lists hundreds of thousands of distinct CDR3 sequences; 20% to 25% were seen once. Study results and limitations: Contracting clones from day 15 to 85 had balanced CD4/CD8; later expanders favoured CD4+. Certain responding clones were present in pre-infection memory, suggesting participation of cross-reactive memory.

This TCR was recovered from a young man who had mild COVID-19 (a few samples of this study predate the infection). Cell type and time point are not known. The rearrangement joins TRBV5-6 to TRBJ2-7; 9 bases align to TRBD2. Sequenced: PBMCs or a T cell subset sorted from them (not recorded which). CDR3 coding DNA: TGTGCCAGCAGCTTGCGTAGCGGGGGACCCGGTTTATACGAGCAGTACTTC. Amino acids: CASSLRSGGPGLYEQYF.